The 5 T cell receptor beta chains below come from one sample, sequenced in a study of shared clonotypes between healthy human individuals. Clones were sequenced by immunoSEQ multiplex PCR, and TCRdb holds only the in-frame ones, with some missing. The table shows around 2,000,000 clones, with around 95% occurring only once. The sample taken for sequencing was naive CD4+ T cells sorted from blood. Subset here: CD45RA+ positively selected. The source of these receptors is a man aged 18-30 years in good health.

The CDR3 bases are TGCGCCAGCAGCCAAGTAGGGACAAATGAGCAGTTCTTC. The encoded protein is CASSQVGTNEQFF. The rearrangement joins TRBV4-3 to TRBJ2-1, with D maybe TRBD1 (6 bases). Trimming shortened V by 1 base and J by 7 bases, and 8 bases separated the two germline ends. This CDR3 contains 13 residues. CDR1 and CDR2 (germline): LGHNA, YSLEER.

The genes are TRBV28 and TRBJ2-1; 10 positions agree with TRBD1. V was pared by 3 bases and J by 0 bases, with 2 bases of the junction left unmatched. CDR3 size: 16 residues. CDR1 is MDHEN and CDR2 is SYDVKM in the germline V gene. CDR3 amino acids: CASSLDRGDSYNEQFF. DNA for the CDR3: TGTGCCAGCAGTTTGGACAGGGGGGACTCCTACAATGAGCAGTTCTTC.

The gene calls are TRBV10-1 and TRBJ2-2; 8 bases line up with TRBD2. This CDR3 is built from 15 residues. Germline CDR1 is WNHNN and CDR2 is SYGVQD (reference sequence). V was pared by 0 bases and J by 6 bases, with 3 bases of the junction left unmatched. The CDR3 here is CASSESGLAPGELFF. CDR3 in DNA: TGCGCCAGCAGTGAGTCCGGACTAGCACCCGGGGAGCTGTTTTTT.

This rearrangement joins TRBV5-1 to TRBJ2-5; D possibly uses TRBD1 or TRBD2 (5 bases each). This CDR3 has 14 residues. The V gene's germline CDR1 is SGHRS and CDR2 YFSETQ. Trimming left V 4 bases short and J 5 bases short, with 15 bases between. CDR3 region: CASSVGMGVETQYF. In nucleotides, the CDR3 is TGCGCCAGCAGCGTCGGGATGGGGGTCGAGACCCAGTACTTC.

About this clone: The same CDR3 is also encoded by other DNA sequences in this sample. This chain links TRBV5-1 with TRBJ2-3; TRBD2 might be the D (5 bases). Deletions cut 2 bases from V and 0 bases from J, with 7 bases between. The CDR3 extends over 14 amino acids. Germline values: CDR1 SGHRS, CDR2 YFSETQ. The CDR3 here is CASSFGGSTDTQYF. The CDR3 DNA reads as TGCGCCAGCAGCTTCGGCGGGAGCACAGATACGCAGTATTTT.